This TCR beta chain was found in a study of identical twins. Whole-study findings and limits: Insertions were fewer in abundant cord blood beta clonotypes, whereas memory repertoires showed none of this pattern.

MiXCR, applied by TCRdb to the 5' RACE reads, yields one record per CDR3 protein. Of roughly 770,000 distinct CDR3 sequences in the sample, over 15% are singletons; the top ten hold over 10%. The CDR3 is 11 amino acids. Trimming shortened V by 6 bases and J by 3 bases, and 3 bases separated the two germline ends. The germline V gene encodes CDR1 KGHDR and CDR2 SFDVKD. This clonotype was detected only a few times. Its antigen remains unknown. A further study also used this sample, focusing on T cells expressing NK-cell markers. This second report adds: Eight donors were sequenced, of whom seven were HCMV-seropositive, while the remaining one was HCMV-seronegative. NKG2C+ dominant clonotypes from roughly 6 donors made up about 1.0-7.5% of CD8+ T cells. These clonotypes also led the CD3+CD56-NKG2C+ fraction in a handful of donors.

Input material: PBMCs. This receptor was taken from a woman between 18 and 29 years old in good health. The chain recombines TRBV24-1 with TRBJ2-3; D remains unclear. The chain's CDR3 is CATSTTDTQYF. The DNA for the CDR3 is TGTGCCACCAGTACGACAGATACGCAGTATTTT.